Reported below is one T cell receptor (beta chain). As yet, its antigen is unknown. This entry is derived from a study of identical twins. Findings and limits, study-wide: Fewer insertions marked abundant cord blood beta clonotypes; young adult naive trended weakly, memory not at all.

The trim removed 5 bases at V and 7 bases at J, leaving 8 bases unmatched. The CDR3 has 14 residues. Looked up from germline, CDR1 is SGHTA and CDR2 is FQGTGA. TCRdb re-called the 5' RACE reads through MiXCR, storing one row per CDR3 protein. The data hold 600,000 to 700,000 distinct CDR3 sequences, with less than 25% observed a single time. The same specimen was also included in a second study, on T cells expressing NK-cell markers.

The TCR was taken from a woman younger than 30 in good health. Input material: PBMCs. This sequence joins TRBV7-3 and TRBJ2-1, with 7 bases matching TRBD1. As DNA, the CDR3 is TGTGCCAGCAGCCTAAAAACAGGGGTGAATGAGCAGTTCTTC. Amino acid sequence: CASSLKTGVNEQFF.